The sequence of this T cell receptor (beta chain) was determined in a study of vaccination and CD4 T cells after COVID-19. Cultured CD4+ T cell DNA underwent sequencing with the Oncomine TCR Beta short-read assay. A single record per CDR3 protein comes from TCRdb applying MiXCR to the PCR reads. The table lists approximately 13,000 distinct CDR3 sequences, 52% of them singletons, with under 20% in the top ten. In regard to this clonotype: Its antigen is unknown.

Trimming took 3 bases from V and 10 from J, leaving 18 bases between them. CDR1 and CDR2 from the germline V gene are DFQATT and SNEGSKA (reference sequence). This CDR3 is 13 amino acids long. Treatment described: roughly 11-day PBMC culture with coronavirus spike peptide pools or control peptides (ViraFEST assay). A negative selection step was used to isolate CD4+ T cells once culture had run for around 10 days. This clonotype was obtained from a human donor who had recovered from COVID-19. The sample taken for sequencing was CD4+ T cells from blood, cultured in vitro. The genes are TRBV20-1 and TRBJ1-1, with D tentatively TRBD1 (6 bases). Here the CDR3 DNA reads TGCAGTGCTAGGGACGGAAACGCCAGGGGAGCTTTCTTT. Translated, it gives CSARDGNARGAFF.